The clone carrying this TCR beta chain was found a few times. This entry is derived from a study of regulatory T cells in long-lasting Graves disease. HTBI primers from iRepertoire and Arm-PCR of CDR3 regions yielded the TCR beta libraries. TCRdb itself ran the multiplex PCR reads through MiXCR, one entry per CDR3 protein. This sample has 500,000 or so distinct CDR3 sequences, with 14% found just once. As to time point: newly diagnosed GD, antithyroid drugs for less than 3 months. From PBMCs, RNA was extracted and then used to make the TCR library. Separately, the same data were catalogued under a study of T cells in Graves' hyperthyroidism and ophthalmopathy.

This material consisted of peripheral blood mononuclear cells (PBMCs), taken at new diagnosis, from a patient treated with antithyroid drugs. This clonotype was sampled from a woman between 50 and 59 years old with Graves disease.

The CDR3 is CASSQDRLAGSSGNEQFF. The CDR3 DNA reads TGTGCCAGCAGCCAAGATAGACTAGCGGGCTCCTCAGGGAATGAGCAGTTCTTC. The chain combines TRBV4-2 with TRBJ2-1; the match to TRBD2 covers 10 bases. The ends lost 0 bases at V and 7 bases at J; junction bases unmatched: 12. This CDR3 comprises 18 residues. From germline, CDR1 is LGHNA and CDR2 YNFKEQ.